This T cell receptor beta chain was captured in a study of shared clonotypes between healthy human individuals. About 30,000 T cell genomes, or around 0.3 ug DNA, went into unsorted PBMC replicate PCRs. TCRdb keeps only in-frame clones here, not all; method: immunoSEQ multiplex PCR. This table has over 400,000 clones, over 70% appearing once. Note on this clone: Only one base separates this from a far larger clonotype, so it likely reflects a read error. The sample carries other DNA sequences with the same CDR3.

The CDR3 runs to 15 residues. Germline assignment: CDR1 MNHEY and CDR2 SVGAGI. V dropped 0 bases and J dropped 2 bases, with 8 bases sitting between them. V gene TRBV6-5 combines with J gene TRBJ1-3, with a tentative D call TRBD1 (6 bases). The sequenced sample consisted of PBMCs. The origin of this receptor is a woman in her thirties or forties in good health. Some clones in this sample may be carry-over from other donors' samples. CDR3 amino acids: CASSYSGTTGNTIYF. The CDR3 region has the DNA TGTGCCAGCAGTTACTCAGGGACAACTGGAAACACCATATATTTT.